This T cell receptor beta chain is from a study of CD8 T cells in ankylosing spondylitis. Quantitative 5'-RACE with molecular barcodes produced the TCR beta libraries. MiXCR, applied by TCRdb to the 5' RACE reads, yields one record per CDR3 protein. The table lists 250,000 or so distinct CDR3 sequences, roughly 18% of them singletons. This clonotype turned up a few times. Germline V gene lookup returns CDR1 SGHRS and CDR2 YFSETQ. Germline trimming cut 0 bases from V and 5 bases from J; bases unmatched to any gene: 3. CDR3 length: 14 amino acids. The chain recombines TRBV5-1 with TRBJ2-5; 8 bases map to TRBD1. This TCR derives from a male donor with ankylosing spondylitis or in good health (not recorded which). Sequencing was done on a sample of blood, either unsorted or a sorted T cell fraction (not recorded which). The CDR3 DNA is TGCGCCAGCAGCTTGGCAGGGGGCCTGGAGACCCAGTACTTC. Encoded protein: CASSLAGGLETQYF.